The 26 T cell receptor beta chains given below trace back to one sample, sequenced in a study of blood T cell repertoires in COVID-19. Using immunoSEQ multiplex PCR, the repertoire was profiled, and TCRdb retains in-frame clones only, with some absent. The data contain 90,000 to 110,000 clones, roughly 80% of them singletons. The sample comprised peripheral blood. The receptors shown here come from a woman of 80 years or more with acute or convalescent COVID-19.

The chain employs TRBV10-3 and TRBJ2-3; the D gene is possibly TRBD2 (5 bases). Germline V gives CDR1 ENHRY, CDR2 SYGVKD. The CDR3 has 14 amino acids. Deletions cut 9 bases from V and 2 bases from J, with 15 bases between. The CDR3 DNA sequence: TGTGCCATTTCTAGCCCACCTATCACAGATACGCAGTATTTT. Translation gives CAISSPPITDTQYF.

This chain links TRBV5-1 with TRBJ1-2; weak D call: TRBD1 (5 bases). Germline assignment: CDR1 SGHRS and CDR2 YFSETQ. V was trimmed by 4 bases and J by 6 bases, leaving 10 bases between them. The CDR3 has 12 residues. In nucleotides, the CDR3 is TGCGCCAGCAGCCAGACAGAAGATGGCTACACCTTC. It specifies CASSQTEDGYTF. The whole variable domain, filled in from reference TRBV5-1 and TRBJ1-2, reads KAGVTQTPRYLIKTRGQQVTLSCSPISGHRSVSWYQQTPGQGLQFLFEYFSETQRNKGNFPGRFSGRQFSNSRSEMNVSTLELGDSALYLCASSQTEDGYTFGSGTRLTVV.

The chain employs TRBV19 and TRBJ1-5; 9 nucleotides line up with TRBD1. This CDR3 comprises 13 residues. J gave up 5 bases and V 5 bases, and 1 base lay outside the gene matches. Germline CDR1 is LNHDA and CDR2 is SQIVND (reference sequence). This chain's CDR3 is CASSWDRDQPQHF. As DNA, the CDR3 is TGTGCCAGTAGTTGGGACAGGGATCAGCCCCAGCATTTT.

The chain joins TRBV11-3 to TRBJ2-1; 7 nucleotides line up with TRBD2. The CDR3 is 15 amino acids. The V gene end was trimmed by 6 bases and the J gene end by 5 bases; junction bases not matched to a gene: 10. Germline CDR1 and CDR2: SGHNT and YENEEA. DNA for the CDR3: TGTGCCAGCAGTCCCTCGGGACTACCGAACAATGAGCAGTTCTTC. Amino acid sequence: CASSPSGLPNNEQFF.

This chain links TRBV24-1 with TRBJ2-1, with 7 bases fitting TRBD1. Germline values: CDR1 KGHDR, CDR2 SFDVKD. The length of the CDR3 is 15 residues. V lost 2 bases and J lost 5; bases outside the gene matches: 5. The CDR3 DNA sequence: TGTGCCACCAGTGATTATGGGACAGTCAACAATGAGCAGTTCTTC. Its protein product is CATSDYGTVNNEQFF.

This clone was seen a single time. The chain couples TRBV5-8 to TRBJ2-1; no firm D call. Germline V gene lookup returns CDR1 SGHTS and CDR2 YDEGEE. With 0 bases removed from V and 2 bases from J, the gap between germline ends came to 9 bases. The CDR3 spans 15 residues. CDR3 DNA: TGTGCCAGCAGCTTGGAGCCAACCACCTACAATGAGCAGTTCTTC. Its protein product is CASSLEPTTYNEQFF.

V gene TRBV4-1 combines with J gene TRBJ2-7, with 7 bases fitting TRBD1. Germline CDR1 is MGHRA and CDR2 is YSYEKL. The CDR3 is made up of 15 amino acids. V was pared by 1 base and J by 4 bases, with 7 bases of the junction left unmatched. CDR3 DNA: TGCGCCAGCAGCCAAGCCTCAGGGGGTTCGTACGAGCAGTACTTC. Translation: CASSQASGGSYEQYF.

The chain links TRBV6-6 to TRBJ2-2; 8 nucleotides agree with TRBD1. The CDR3 is made up of 16 amino acids. Germline V CDR1 and CDR2: MNHNY, SVGAGI (reference sequence). The V and J ends lost 7 bases and 4 bases, in that order; junction bases with no gene match: 11. The CDR3 spells CASIGGQGRATGELFF. The CDR3, as DNA: TGTGCCAGCATTGGAGGACAGGGCCGGGCCACCGGGGAGCTGTTTTTT.

The rearrangement joins TRBV24-1 to TRBJ2-3; TRBD2 might be the D (5 bases). The germline V and J ends were trimmed by 3 bases and 4 bases, with 13 bases remaining between them. Germline V lookup: CDR1 KGHDR, CDR2 SFDVKD. The CDR3 totals 15 residues. CDR3 residues: CATSDAEVTSDTQYF. The CDR3 region has the DNA TGTGCCACCAGTGATGCGGAGGTCACCTCAGATACGCAGTATTTT.

V is TRBV7-2 and J is TRBJ2-1, with TRBD2 matching 7 bases. The length of the CDR3 is 16 residues. The V gene's germline CDR1 is SGHTA and CDR2 FQGNSA. V shed 5 bases and J 1 base; nucleotides not matched to a gene: 8. CDR3 nucleotide sequence: TGTGCCAGCAGCCCACCGGGAGCGGGGTCCTACAATGAGCAGTTCTTC. Amino acids: CASSPPGAGSYNEQFF. The entire variable domain, with the rest obtained from reference TRBV7-2 and TRBJ2-1, is as follows: GAGVSQSPSNKVTEKGKDVELRCDPISGHTALYWYRQSLGQGLEFLIYFQGNSAPDKSGLPSDRFSAERTGGSVSTLTIQRTQQEDSAVYLCASSPPGAGSYNEQFFGPGTRLTVL.

The rearrangement joins TRBV20-1 to TRBJ1-2; 8 positions agree with TRBD1. V shed 6 bases, J shed 8 bases, and the junction held 5 bases outside the gene matches. This CDR3 comprises 11 residues. CDR1 and CDR2 (germline): DFQATT, SNEGSKA (reference sequence). For the CDR3, the DNA is TGCAGTGCCGCACAGGGGGGCGGCTACACCTTC. Protein: CSAAQGGGYTF.

This chain links TRBV11-2 with TRBJ2-1; 7 bases agree with TRBD2. The CDR3 runs to 16 residues. The V and J ends lost 4 bases and 0 bases, in that order; junction bases with no gene match: 6. The germline V gene has CDR1 SGHAT and CDR2 FQNNGV. The chain's CDR3 is CASSSLWGGSYNEQFF. CDR3 DNA sequence: TGTGCCAGCAGCTCCCTGTGGGGGGGCTCCTACAATGAGCAGTTCTTC.

The rearrangement links TRBV7-6 to TRBJ2-7; possible D gene TRBD2, 5 bases. The ends were cut back, 4 bases at V and 4 bases at J, with 17 bases in the middle. Germline V gives CDR1 SGHVS, CDR2 FNYEAQ. This CDR3 is built from 15 residues. As DNA, the CDR3 is TGTGCCAGCAGCTCTACGGGGAGCGGCAGTTACGAGCAGTACTTC. This codes for CASSSTGSGSYEQYF.

V usage is TRBV6-5 and J usage is TRBJ1-4, with D perhaps TRBD1 (6 bases). Per the germline V gene, CDR1 is MNHEY and CDR2 is SVGAGI. Trimming cost V 2 bases and J 9 bases, with 16 bases left between them. This CDR3 spans 15 amino acids. CDR3 nucleotide sequence: TGTGCCAGCAGTTACCTCCTTGAGGGGGATAAAAAACTGTTTTTT. Translated, it gives CASSYLLEGDKKLFF.

This chain uses TRBV5-4 with TRBJ1-4, with TRBD1 identical over 7 bases. Per the germline V gene, CDR1 is SGHNT and CDR2 is YYREEE (reference sequence). The V gene end was trimmed by 0 bases and the J gene end by 5 bases; junction bases not matched to a gene: 10. The CDR3 extends over 17 amino acids. The CDR3 is CASSLGDSRSENEKLFF. CDR3 sequence (DNA): TGTGCCAGCAGCTTGGGGGACAGTCGATCCGAAAATGAAAAACTGTTTTTT. The variable domain in full, completed from reference TRBV5-4 and TRBJ1-4, reads ETGVTQSPTHLIKTRGQQVTLRCSSQSGHNTVSWYQQALGQGPQFIFQYYREEENGRGNFPPRFSGLQFPNYSSELNVNALELDDSALYLCASSLGDSRSENEKLFFGSGTQLSVL.

V usage is TRBV19 and J usage is TRBJ2-1; TRBD1 matches at 12 bases. This CDR3 is built from 19 residues. The V segment lost 7 bases and the J segment 0 bases; nucleotides outside the gene matches: 13. In germline, CDR1 is LNHDA, CDR2 SQIVND (reference sequence). CDR3 residues: CASTPRGQGAIISYNEQFF. The CDR3 DNA sequence: TGTGCCAGTACCCCTCGGGGACAGGGGGCAATAATCTCCTACAATGAGCAGTTCTTC.

The chain recombines TRBV19 with TRBJ2-5, with no clear D. Germline assignment: CDR1 LNHDA and CDR2 SQIVND (reference sequence). Trimming cost V 0 bases and J 3 bases, with 5 bases left between them. The length of the CDR3 is 13 residues. The CDR3 region is CASSIDSEETQYF. The DNA of the CDR3 is TGTGCCAGTAGTATAGATTCGGAAGAGACCCAGTACTTC.

The chain joins TRBV6-5 to TRBJ1-2; 8 bases are a match to TRBD1. The V gene's germline CDR1 is MNHEY and CDR2 SVGAGI. This CDR3 has 13 residues. Losses at the gene ends were 7 bases for V and 5 bases for J; bases not matched to a gene: 6. The CDR3 protein is CASTGTGGYGYTF. As DNA, the CDR3 is TGTGCCAGCACCGGGACAGGAGGATATGGCTACACCTTC.

This chain links TRBV6-1 with TRBJ2-4; tentative D call: TRBD1 (7 bases). Trimming pared 3 bases from V and 0 bases from J, leaving 9 bases between. Germline CDR1 and CDR2: MNHNS and SASEGT. CDR3 length: 15 residues. The CDR3 reads CASSEQGGAKNIQYF. CDR3 in DNA: TGTGCCAGCAGTGAGCAGGGGGGAGCCAAAAACATTCAGTACTTC.

The chain employs TRBV13 and TRBJ1-1, with D uncertain. Germline CDR1 and CDR2: PRHDT and FYEKMQ (reference sequence). Trimming cost V 5 bases and J 5 bases, with 15 bases left between them. This CDR3 is built from 14 residues. CDR3 amino acids: CASSPHRGLTEAFF. In DNA, the CDR3 is TGTGCCAGCAGCCCGCACAGAGGGCTTACTGAAGCTTTCTTT.

This rearrangement joins TRBV24-1 to TRBJ2-1; TRBD1 matches at 10 bases. J lost 5 bases, V lost 7 bases, and 4 bases had no gene match. In germline, CDR1 is KGHDR, CDR2 SFDVKD. The CDR3 is made up of 14 amino acids. The CDR3 spells CATRKTGGNNEQFF. CDR3 DNA sequence: TGTGCCACCAGGAAGACAGGGGGCAACAATGAGCAGTTCTTC.

This clone was found once. The J gene is TRBJ2-7, the V gene TRBV6-1, with 9 bases identical to TRBD2. Looked up from germline, CDR1 is MNHNS and CDR2 is SASEGT. The CDR3 spans 14 residues. J gave up 3 bases and V 4 bases, and 4 bases lay outside the gene matches. The CDR3 sequence is CASSVAGEVYEQYV. In nucleotides, the CDR3 is TGTGCCAGCAGTGTAGCGGGAGAGGTCTACGAGCAGTACGTC.

The genes are TRBV5-1 and TRBJ1-4, with 11 bases lining up with TRBD1. J was trimmed by 7 bases and V by 3 bases; bases with no gene match: 5. Germline CDR1 is SGHRS and CDR2 is YFSETQ. The CDR3 extends over 15 amino acids. Here the CDR3 DNA reads TGCGCCAGCAGCTCAGCGGGGACAGGGGGTGAAAAACTGTTTTTT. Translated, it gives CASSSAGTGGEKLFF.

The chain employs TRBV18 and TRBJ1-5, with 10 bases identical to TRBD1. CDR3 length equals 15 residues. Germline trimming cut 3 bases from V and 4 bases from J; bases unmatched to any gene: 3. Germline V CDR1 and CDR2: KGHSH, LQKENI. CDR3 loop: CASSPGTGENQPQHF. Here the CDR3 DNA reads TGTGCCAGCTCACCCGGGACAGGGGAGAATCAGCCCCAGCATTTT.

The chain links TRBV6-1 to TRBJ2-3; 9 bases agree with TRBD2. CDR1 and CDR2 from the germline V gene are MNHNS and SASEGT. V was clipped by 3 bases and J by 1 base; unmatched bases: 5. There are 16 residues in the CDR3. The CDR3 coding sequence is TGTGCCAGCAGTGACGTAGCGGGAGCCGGCACAGATACGCAGTATTTT. It is translated as CASSDVAGAGTDTQYF.

The rearrangement uses TRBV9 and TRBJ2-1; 7 bases line up with TRBD2. Germline values: CDR1 SGDLS, CDR2 YYNGEE. J was trimmed by 2 bases and V by 0 bases; bases with no gene match: 5. The CDR3 runs 16 residues. The CDR3 sequence: CASSVAAGEPYNEQFF. CDR3 sequence (DNA): TGTGCCAGCAGCGTAGCCGCGGGAGAACCCTACAATGAGCAGTTCTTC. The whole variable domain, remainder taken from reference TRBV9 and TRBJ2-1, is DSGVTQTPKHLITATGQRVTLRCSPRSGDLSVYWYQQSLDQGLQFLIQYYNGEERAKGNILERFSAQQFPDLHSELNLSSLELGDSALYFCASSVAAGEPYNEQFFGPGTRLTVL.